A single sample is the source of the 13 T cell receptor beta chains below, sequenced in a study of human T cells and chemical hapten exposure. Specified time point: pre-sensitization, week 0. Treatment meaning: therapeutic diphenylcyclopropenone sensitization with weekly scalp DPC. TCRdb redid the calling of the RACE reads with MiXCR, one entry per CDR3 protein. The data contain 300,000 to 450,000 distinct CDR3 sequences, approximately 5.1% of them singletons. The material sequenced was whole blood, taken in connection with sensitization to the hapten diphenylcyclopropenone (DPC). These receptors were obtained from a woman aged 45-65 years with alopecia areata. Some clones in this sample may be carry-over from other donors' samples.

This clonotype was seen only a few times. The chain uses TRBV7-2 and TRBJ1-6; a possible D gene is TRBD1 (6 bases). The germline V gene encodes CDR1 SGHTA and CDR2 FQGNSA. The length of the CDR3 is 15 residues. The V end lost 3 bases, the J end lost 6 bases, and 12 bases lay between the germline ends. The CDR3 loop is CASSFADRINSPLHF. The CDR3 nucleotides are TGTGCCAGCAGCTTCGCCGACAGGATTAATTCACCCCTCCACTTT.

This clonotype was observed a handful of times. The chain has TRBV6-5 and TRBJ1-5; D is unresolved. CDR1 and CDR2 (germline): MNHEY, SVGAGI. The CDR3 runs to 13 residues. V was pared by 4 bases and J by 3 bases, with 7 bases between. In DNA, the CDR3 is TGTGCCAGCAGTTCCTCGACCAATCAGCCCCAGCATTTT. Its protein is CASSSSTNQPQHF.

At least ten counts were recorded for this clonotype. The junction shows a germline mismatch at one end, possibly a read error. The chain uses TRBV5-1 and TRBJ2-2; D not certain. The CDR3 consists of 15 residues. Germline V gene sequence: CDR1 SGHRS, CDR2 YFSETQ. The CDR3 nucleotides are TGTGCCAGCAGTCCTCGGACGGCGAACACCGGGGAGCTGTTTTTT. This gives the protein CASSPRTANTGELFF.

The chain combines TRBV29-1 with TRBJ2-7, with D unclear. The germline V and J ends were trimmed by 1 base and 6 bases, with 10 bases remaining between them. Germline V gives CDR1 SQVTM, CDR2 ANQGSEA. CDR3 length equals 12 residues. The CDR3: CSVEGSALEQYF. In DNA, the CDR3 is TGCAGCGTTGAAGGTTCGGCGCTCGAGCAGTACTTC.

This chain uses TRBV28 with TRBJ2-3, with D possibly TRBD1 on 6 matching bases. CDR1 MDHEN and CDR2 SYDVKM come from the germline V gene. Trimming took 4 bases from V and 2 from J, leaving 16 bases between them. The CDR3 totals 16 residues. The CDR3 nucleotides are TGTGCCAGCAGTTCTCCAGGGGAAAGAAACACAGATACGCAGTATTTT. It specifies CASSSPGERNTDTQYF.

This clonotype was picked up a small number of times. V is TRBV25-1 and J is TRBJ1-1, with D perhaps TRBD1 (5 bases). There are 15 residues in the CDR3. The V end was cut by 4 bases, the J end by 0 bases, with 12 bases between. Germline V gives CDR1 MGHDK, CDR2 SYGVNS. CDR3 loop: CASSGPKDMNTEAFF. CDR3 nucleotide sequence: TGTGCCAGCAGTGGCCCAAAGGACATGAACACTGAAGCTTTCTTT. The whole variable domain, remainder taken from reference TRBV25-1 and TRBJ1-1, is EADIYQTPRYLVIGTGKKITLECSQTMGHDKMYWYQQDPGMELHLIHYSYGVNSTEKGDLSSESTVSRIRTEHFPLTLESARPSHTSQYLCASSGPKDMNTEAFFGQGTRLTVV.

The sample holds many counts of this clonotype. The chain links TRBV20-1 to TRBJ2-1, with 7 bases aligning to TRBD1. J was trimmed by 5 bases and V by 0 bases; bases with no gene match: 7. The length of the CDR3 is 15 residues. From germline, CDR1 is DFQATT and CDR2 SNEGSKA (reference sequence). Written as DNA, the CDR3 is TGCAGTGCTAGAGACCTGACAGGGTTGGACAATGAGCAGTTCTTC. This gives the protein CSARDLTGLDNEQFF.

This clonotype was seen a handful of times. DNA of the CDR3: TGTGCCAGCAGTTACACAGAGACTGAAGCTTTCTTT. This translates into CASSYTETEAFF. The rearrangement links TRBV28 to TRBJ1-1; no clear D gene. V was cut by 4 bases and J by 5 bases, with 8 bases left in between. This CDR3 region has 12 residues. Germline loops: CDR1 MDHEN, CDR2 SYDVKM.

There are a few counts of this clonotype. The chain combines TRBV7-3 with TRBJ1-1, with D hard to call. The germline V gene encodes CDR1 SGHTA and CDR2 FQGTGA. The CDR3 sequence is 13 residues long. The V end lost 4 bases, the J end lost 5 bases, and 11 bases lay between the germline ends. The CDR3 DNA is TGTGCCAGCAGCTCCTCGCCTGAGACTGAAGCTTTCTTT. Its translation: CASSSSPETEAFF.

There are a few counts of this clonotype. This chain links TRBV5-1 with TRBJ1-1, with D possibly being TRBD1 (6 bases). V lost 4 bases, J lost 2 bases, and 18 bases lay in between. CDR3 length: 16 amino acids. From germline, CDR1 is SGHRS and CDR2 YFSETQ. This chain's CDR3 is CASSTHPGQLNTEAFF. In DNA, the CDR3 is TGCGCCAGCAGCACCCATCCGGGACAACTCAACACTGAAGCTTTCTTT. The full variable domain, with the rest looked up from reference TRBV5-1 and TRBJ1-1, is KAGVTQTPRYLIKTRGQQVTLSCSPISGHRSVSWYQQTPGQGLQFLFEYFSETQRNKGNFPGRFSGRQFSNSRSEMNVSTLELGDSALYLCASSTHPGQLNTEAFFGQGTRLTVV.

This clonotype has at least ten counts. The CDR3 nucleotides are TGTGCCAGCAGCCGTCGACAGGAGCGAGAAAAACTGTTTTTT. Residues: CASSRRQEREKLFF. The chain has TRBV27 and TRBJ1-4, with D possibly being TRBD1 (6 bases). The CDR3 is 14 residues long. Trimming pared 6 bases from V and 8 bases from J, leaving 16 bases between. Germline lookup yields CDR1 MNHEY and CDR2 SMNVEV (reference sequence). Combining the CDR3 with reference TRBV27 and TRBJ1-4 gives the whole variable domain EAQVTQNPRYLITVTGKKLTVTCSQNMNHEYMSWYRQDPGLGLRQIYYSMNVEVTDKGDVPEGYKVSRKEKRNFPLILESPSPNQTSLYFCASSRRQEREKLFFGSGTQLSVL.

CDR3 DNA: TGTGCCAGCAGCTTACCCCTCCCTCAGGGAGTCCAATCCGAGCAGTTCTTC. This sequence encodes CASSLPLPQGVQSEQFF. This sequence joins TRBV7-9 and TRBJ2-1; D could derive from TRBD1 or TRBD2 (5 bases each). The germline V gene encodes CDR1 SEHNR and CDR2 FQNEAQ (reference sequence). Trimming cost V 2 bases and J 10 bases, with 24 bases left between them. The CDR3 has 17 amino acids.

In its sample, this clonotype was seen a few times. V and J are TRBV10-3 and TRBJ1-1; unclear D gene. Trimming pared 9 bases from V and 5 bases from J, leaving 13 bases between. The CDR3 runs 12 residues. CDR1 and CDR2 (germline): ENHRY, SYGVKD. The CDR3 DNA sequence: TGTGCCATTATGCAGGATCAAACTGAAGCTTTCTTT. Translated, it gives CAIMQDQTEAFF.